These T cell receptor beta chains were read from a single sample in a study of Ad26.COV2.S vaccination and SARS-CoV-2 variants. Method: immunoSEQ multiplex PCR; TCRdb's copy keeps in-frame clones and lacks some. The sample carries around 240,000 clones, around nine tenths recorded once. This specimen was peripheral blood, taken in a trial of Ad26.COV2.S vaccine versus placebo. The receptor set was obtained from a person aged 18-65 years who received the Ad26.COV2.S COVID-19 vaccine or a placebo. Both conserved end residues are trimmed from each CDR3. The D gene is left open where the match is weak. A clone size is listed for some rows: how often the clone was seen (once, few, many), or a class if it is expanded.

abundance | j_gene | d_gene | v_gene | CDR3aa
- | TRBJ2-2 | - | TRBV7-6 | ASSLAGDINTGELF
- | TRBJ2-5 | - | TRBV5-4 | ASRYIQGSGETQY
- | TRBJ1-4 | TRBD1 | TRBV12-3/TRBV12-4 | ASTGQGNEKLF
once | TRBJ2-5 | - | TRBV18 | ASAPRGEETQY
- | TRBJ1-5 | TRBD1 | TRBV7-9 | ASSSETGISNQPQH
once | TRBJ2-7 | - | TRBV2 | ASTRELYEQY
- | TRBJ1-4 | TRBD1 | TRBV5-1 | ASSLEGTDNEKLF
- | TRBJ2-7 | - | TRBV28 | ASSSAYEQY
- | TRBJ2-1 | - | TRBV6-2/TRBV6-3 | ASSQDPRDFPYNEQF
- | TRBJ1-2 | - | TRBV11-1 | ASSLAAGNGYT
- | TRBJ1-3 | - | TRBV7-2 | ASSPTTGASRGNTIY
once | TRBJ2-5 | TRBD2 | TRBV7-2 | ASSFDGRAEETQY
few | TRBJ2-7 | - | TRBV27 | ASPDGGIYEQY
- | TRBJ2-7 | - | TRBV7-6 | ASSPEAGPTYEQY
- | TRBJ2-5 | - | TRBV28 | ASSWGSQETQY
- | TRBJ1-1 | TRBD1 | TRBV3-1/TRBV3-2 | ASSHSTQGAAF
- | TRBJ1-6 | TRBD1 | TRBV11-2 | ASSLRDSHNSPLH
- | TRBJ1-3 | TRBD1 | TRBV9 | ASSETGDNTIY
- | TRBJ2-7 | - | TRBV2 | ASTSRADYPYEQY
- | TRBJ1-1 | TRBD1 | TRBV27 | ASSSWTGPDTEAF
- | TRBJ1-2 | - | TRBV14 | ASSQWRINYGYT
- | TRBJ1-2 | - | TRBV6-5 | ASSYSRGDLVYGYT
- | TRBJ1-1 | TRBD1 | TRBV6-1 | ASSEGTVRWAF
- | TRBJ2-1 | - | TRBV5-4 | ASSFELPYNEQF
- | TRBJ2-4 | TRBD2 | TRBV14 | ASSQGTSGLLAKNIQY
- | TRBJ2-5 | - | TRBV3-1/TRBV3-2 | ASSQVYPQETQY
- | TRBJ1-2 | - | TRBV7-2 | ASGGHGSYYGYT
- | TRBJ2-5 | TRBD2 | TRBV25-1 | ASSGTSGGAETQY